Included here is one TCR beta chain sequence, with context. These data come from a study of blood T cell repertoires in COVID-19. Study background: PBMCs, B-cell-depleted T cells, or T cells provided the cDNA or gDNA that made up the material.

This CDR3 spans 14 amino acids. Looked up from germline, CDR1 is MNHEY and CDR2 is SVGEGT. The ends were cut back, 5 bases at V and 5 bases at J, with 15 bases in the middle. The authors' processing: Counts of nucleated cells, estimated from reference gene primer amplification, were obtained. Only in-frame clones appear in the TCRdb table, and some are missing; sequencing was by immunoSEQ multiplex PCR. Clone size and V and J calls were adopted from that table, with D and trimming inferred from the DNA. Here the sample spans 310,000 or so clones, around 90% being singletons. This chain connects TRBV6-2 or TRBV6-3 to TRBJ2-5; maybe TRBD2 (7 bases). The clonotype originates from a woman aged 30 to 39 who had recovered from COVID-19. The specimen sequenced was PBMCs or T cells enriched from blood (not recorded which). In DNA, the CDR3 is TGTGCCAGCAGTCCCAGGGGAGGGCGGGAGACCCAGTACTTC. As protein: CASSPRGGRETQYF.